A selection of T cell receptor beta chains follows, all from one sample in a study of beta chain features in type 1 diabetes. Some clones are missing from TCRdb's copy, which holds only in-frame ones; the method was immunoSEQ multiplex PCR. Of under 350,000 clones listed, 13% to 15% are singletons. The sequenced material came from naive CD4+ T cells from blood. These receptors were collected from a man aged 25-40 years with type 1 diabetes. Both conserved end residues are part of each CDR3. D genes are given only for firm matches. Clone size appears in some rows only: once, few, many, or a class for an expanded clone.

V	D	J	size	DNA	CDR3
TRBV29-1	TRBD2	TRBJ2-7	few	TGCAGCGTTGGGGGACTAGCGGGTGGCTACGAGCAGTACTTC	CSVGGLAGGYEQYF
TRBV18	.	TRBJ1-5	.	TGTGCCAGCTCACCCGGGGATCATCAGCCCCAGCATTTT	CASSPGDHQPQHF
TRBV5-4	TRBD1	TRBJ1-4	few	TGTGCCAGCAGCGGCGACAGGGGGAGTGAAAAACTGTTTTTT	CASSGDRGSEKLFF
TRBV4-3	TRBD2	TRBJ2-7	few	TGCGCCAGCAGCCAAGAATGGGCGGGAGTGAGGGAGCAGTACTTC	CASSQEWAGVREQYF
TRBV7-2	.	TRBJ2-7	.	TGTGCCAGCAGCTTAGGAGCGGTTGGGTACGAGCAGTACTTC	CASSLGAVGYEQYF
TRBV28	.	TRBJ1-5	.	TGTGCCAGCAGTTTATTGAGTTCAGGGTTCAAGTTGCAGCCCCAGCATTTT	CASSLLSSGFKLQPQHF
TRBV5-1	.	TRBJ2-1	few	TGCGCCAGCACCCTGGGGAGTCCCTACAATGAGCAGTTCTTC	CASTLGSPYNEQFF
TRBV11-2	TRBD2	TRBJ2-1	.	TGTGCCAGCAGCTTAATAGCGGGGGAGAACAATGAGCAGTTCTTC	CASSLIAGENNEQFF
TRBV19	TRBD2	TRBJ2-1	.	TGTGCCAGTAGCACTAGCGGGAGGGCCCAAGCTGAGCAGTTCTTC	CASSTSGRAQAEQFF
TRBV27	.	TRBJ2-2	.	TGTGCCAGCAGTTTCTTCCGAGTCGGGGAGCTGTTTTTT	CASSFFRVGELFF
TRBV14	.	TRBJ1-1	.	TGTGCCAGCAGCCCATTGGGCCTTGGGGCTTTCTTT	CASSPLGLGAFF
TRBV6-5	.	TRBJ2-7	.	TGTGCCAGCAGAAGAACCCAGGGAAAAGGCTACGAGCAGTACTTC	CASRRTQGKGYEQYF
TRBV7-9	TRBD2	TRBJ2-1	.	TGTGCCAGCAGCCCCGGGGGGACTAGCGGGAGAGTCTATGAGCAGTTCTTC	CASSPGGTSGRVYEQFF
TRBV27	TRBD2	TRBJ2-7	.	TGTGCCAGCAGTTTTACTAGCGGGAGGTTCTCCTACGAGCAGTACTTC	CASSFTSGRFSYEQYF
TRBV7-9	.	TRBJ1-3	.	TGTGCCAGCAGCTTCGTGCGGCCTGGAAACACCATATATTTT	CASSFVRPGNTIYF
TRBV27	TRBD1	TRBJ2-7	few	TGTGCCAGTAGCCGGGACAGATTATACGAGCAGTACTTC	CASSRDRLYEQYF
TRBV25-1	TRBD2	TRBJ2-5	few	TGTGCCAGCAGCCCCCAGGGTCTCGGGGGGGGGTACTTC	CASSPQGLGGGYF
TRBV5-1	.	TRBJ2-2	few	TGCGCCAGCAGCGTCCAGGGAACCACCGGGGAGCTGTTTTTT	CASSVQGTTGELFF
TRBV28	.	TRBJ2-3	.	TGTGCCAGCAGACGTCGACAGGGCACAGATACGCAGTATTTT	CASRRRQGTDTQYF
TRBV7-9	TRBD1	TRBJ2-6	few	TGTGCCAGCAGCAGGACAGGGTCTGGGGCCAACGTCCTGACTTTC	CASSRTGSGANVLTF
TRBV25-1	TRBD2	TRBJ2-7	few	TGTGCCAGCGGCCCGAGCGGGAGAATCTACGAGCAGTACTTC	CASGPSGRIYEQYF
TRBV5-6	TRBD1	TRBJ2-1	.	TGTGCCAGCAGCCGGAGGGACAGGGTGTGGAATGAGCAGTTCTTC	CASSRRDRVWNEQFF